Included here is one TCR beta chain sequence, with context. The antigen remains unidentified. The test was conducted at deep level. The data were produced by immunoSEQ multiplex PCR, yet TCRdb's version contains in-frame clones alone and is incomplete. The sample includes about a million clones, 65% to 80% seen only once; the top ten take about 1.4%. The data were obtained in a study of shared clonotypes between healthy human individuals. Study-level points and caveats: Sampling was confined to blood; repertoires within tissues likely differ.

The sequenced material came from memory CD4+ T cells sorted from blood. Subset described: CD45RA-negative fraction. The clonotype was recovered from a man aged 18 to 30 in good health.

DNA of the CDR3: TGTGCCAGCACACTTGGAAACACCATATATTTT. This encodes CASTLGNTIYF. The V call is TRBV25-1, the J call TRBJ1-3; D gene unclear. Germline assignment: CDR1 MGHDK and CDR2 SYGVNS. This CDR3 is built from 11 residues. The V gene lost 7 bases and the J gene lost 3 bases, with 4 bases spanning the gap. The full variable domain, with the rest looked up from reference TRBV25-1 and TRBJ1-3, is EADIYQTPRYLVIGTGKKITLECSQTMGHDKMYWYQQDPGMELHLIHYSYGVNSTEKGDLSSESTVSRIRTEHFPLTLESARPSHTSQYLCASTLGNTIYFGEGSWLTVV.